These 14 T cell receptor beta chains were all obtained from the same sample, sequenced in a study of T cell responses to AZD1222 COVID-19 vaccine. Sequencing was performed with immunoSEQ multiplex PCR; in TCRdb, only in-frame clones are kept and a portion is missing. This repertoire shows tens of thousands of clones, about nine tenths found once; its top ten account for roughly a fifth. The specimen was peripheral blood, collected on day 0 of AZD1222 vaccination. Every receptor here comes from an adult in good health.

The chain joins TRBV19 to TRBJ2-5; 8 bases agree with TRBD1. The CDR3 loop spans 13 amino acids. The V gene end was trimmed by 4 bases and the J gene end by 4 bases; junction bases not matched to a gene: 2. In germline, CDR1 is LNHDA, CDR2 SQIVND (reference sequence). The CDR3 loop is CASSRDRRETQYF. As DNA, the CDR3 is TGTGCCAGTAGTAGGGACAGGAGAGAGACCCAGTACTTC.

This clone was picked up one time. The J gene is TRBJ1-2, the V gene TRBV27, with TRBD1 matching over 8 bases. With 3 bases clipped from V and 7 bases from J, the junction kept 10 bases outside the gene matches. CDR3 length equals 15 residues. Germline CDR1 MNHEY, CDR2 SMNVEV (reference sequence). In DNA, the CDR3 is TGTGCCAGCAGTTTTCTCGGGCAGGGGGCGGCTGGCTACACCTTC. Translated: CASSFLGQGAAGYTF.

This clone was seen repeatedly, ten times or more. The chain has TRBV6-2 or TRBV6-3 and TRBJ2-7; TRBD2 matches 11 bases. V gave up 2 bases and J gave up 4 bases; unmatched junction bases: 1. Germline values: CDR1 MNHEY, CDR2 SVGEGT. The CDR3 consists of 14 residues. The CDR3 spells CASSYGTSGYEQYF. In DNA form, the CDR3 reads TGTGCCAGCAGTTACGGGACTAGCGGATACGAGCAGTACTTC.

This sequence joins TRBV5-1 and TRBJ1-1; weak D call: TRBD1 (5 bases). The CDR3 spans 14 residues. Germline CDR1 reads SGHRS; CDR2 reads YFSETQ. V was clipped by 7 bases and J by 0 bases, with 13 bases between them. The CDR3 DNA sequence: TGCGCCAGCGCAGACCCAGGGATGAACACTGAAGCTTTCTTT. Protein sequence: CASADPGMNTEAFF.

V gene TRBV15 combines with J gene TRBJ2-5; possible D gene TRBD1, 6 bases. This CDR3 has 14 amino acids. Trimming left V 9 bases short and J 5 bases short, with 19 bases between. Germline V gene sequence: CDR1 LNHNV, CDR2 YYDKDF (reference sequence). The CDR3 is CATSITGFRETQYF. CDR3 coding DNA: TGTGCCACTAGTATTACAGGGTTCCGTGAGACCCAGTACTTC.

This clone was seen only a few times. V gene TRBV27 combines with J gene TRBJ2-7; D is uncertain. The CDR3 is made up of 11 amino acids. Per germline, CDR1 MNHEY and CDR2 SMNVEV (reference sequence). Trimming took 8 bases from V and 1 from J, leaving 6 bases between them. The CDR3 region has the DNA TGTGCCAGCGGAGCTTCCTACGAGCAGTACTTC. Translating it yields CASGASYEQYF.

V usage is TRBV2 and J usage is TRBJ1-1, with no clear D. This CDR3 is 12 amino acids long. Trimming took off 3 bases at V and 3 bases at J, with 5 bases between the two ends. Germline V gives CDR1 SNHLY, CDR2 FYNNEI. The CDR3 is CASSDQYTEAFF. CDR3 in DNA: TGTGCCAGCAGTGACCAGTACACTGAAGCTTTCTTT.

Points on this clone: This sample also contains other DNA sequences that code for the same CDR3. The chain recombines TRBV5-1 with TRBJ2-3; unclear D gene. The germline V and J ends were trimmed by 0 bases and 10 bases, with 6 bases remaining between them. CDR1 is SGHRS, CDR2 YFSETQ, per germline. The CDR3 contains 11 residues. For the CDR3, the DNA is TGCGCCAGCAGCTTGGAGGACGCGCAGTATTTT. Amino acids: CASSLEDAQYF. The full variable domain, rest sourced from reference TRBV5-1 and TRBJ2-3, is KAGVTQTPRYLIKTRGQQVTLSCSPISGHRSVSWYQQTPGQGLQFLFEYFSETQRNKGNFPGRFSGRQFSNSRSEMNVSTLELGDSALYLCASSLEDAQYFGPGTRLTVL.

The rearrangement links TRBV3-1 (or the pseudogene TRBV3-2) to TRBJ1-2, with TRBD1 matching over 8 bases. Germline V CDR1 and CDR2: LGHDT, YNNKEL (reference sequence). The junction had 13 bases not matched to a gene; V was cut back by 4 bases and J by 3 bases. This CDR3 region has 17 residues. CDR3 residues: CASSPLGQGSGYYGYTF. CDR3 bases: TGTGCCAGCAGCCCCCTTGGACAGGGATCAGGTTACTATGGCTACACCTTC.

This chain joins TRBV24-1 and TRBJ2-1, with D perhaps matching TRBD1 (6 bases). Between the trimmed V and J ends, which lost 5 bases and 3 bases, there was a span of 10 bases. The CDR3 loop spans 14 amino acids. Germline CDR1 and CDR2: KGHDR and SFDVKD. The CDR3 spells CATSGTGIYNEQFF. The CDR3, as DNA: TGTGCCACCAGTGGAACAGGGATCTACAATGAGCAGTTCTTC.

J is TRBJ1-1 and V is TRBV12-3 or TRBV12-4; 8 bases fit TRBD1. The CDR3 has 12 amino acids. V was clipped by 6 bases and J by 12 bases; unmatched bases: 9. CDR3 protein: CASSTGQGITFF. Written as DNA, the CDR3 is TGTGCCAGCAGCACCGGACAGGGCATAACTTTCTTT.

By proportion, this clone is medium-sized (0.01 to 0.1%). The genes are TRBV29-1 and TRBJ1-4; no clear D gene. V gave up 4 bases and J gave up 2 bases, with 11 bases separating them. Germline CDR1 SQVTM, CDR2 ANQGSEA. This CDR3 contains 14 residues. Here the CDR3 reads CSVGRDGTNEKLFF. Written as DNA, the CDR3 is TGCAGCGTTGGAAGGGATGGGACTAATGAAAAACTGTTTTTT. The variable domain in full, with the rest retrieved from reference TRBV29-1 and TRBJ1-4, is SAVISQKPSRDICQRGTSLTIQCQVDSQVTMMFWYRQQPGQSLTLIATANQGSEATYESGFVIDKFPISRPNLTFSTLTVSNMSPEDSSIYLCSVGRDGTNEKLFFGSGTQLSVL.

V and J are TRBV4-1 and TRBJ2-7, with 7 bases that match TRBD1. V shed 1 base, J shed 4 bases, and the junction held 4 bases outside the gene matches. This CDR3 region has 14 residues. CDR1 is MGHRA and CDR2 is YSYEKL in the germline V gene. CDR3 nucleotides: TGCGCCAGCAGCCAAGTTGACAGGGATTACGAGCAGTACTTC. Residues: CASSQVDRDYEQYF.

J is TRBJ2-3 and V is TRBV6-4; D might be TRBD1 (6 bases). Germline loops: CDR1 MRHNA, CDR2 SNTAGT. The CDR3 covers 14 residues. V was cut by 5 bases and J by 5 bases, with 14 bases left in between. The CDR3 reads CASSHGTQGDTQYF. Written as DNA, the CDR3 is TGTGCCAGCAGTCACGGAACACAGGGAGATACGCAGTATTTT.